This T cell receptor (beta chain) came from a study of blood T cell repertoires in COVID-19. TCRdb keeps only in-frame clones here, not all; method: immunoSEQ multiplex PCR. The data show about 300,000 clones, around 92% seen once. Germline CDR1 reads SNHLY; CDR2 reads FYNNEI. This CDR3 comprises 14 residues. V lost 5 bases, J lost 0 bases, and 3 bases stayed unmatched. This sequence was found in a woman aged 25 to 45 with COVID-19, enrolled during active disease. Sequenced input: peripheral blood. V is TRBV2 and J is TRBJ1-1; 7 nucleotides line up with TRBD1. Written as DNA, the CDR3 is TGTGCCAGCAGTACACAGGGGCTGAACACTGAAGCTTTCTTT. Its protein product is CASSTQGLNTEAFF.